The 5 T cell receptor beta chains below come from one sample, sequenced in a study of somatic mutations in cytotoxic T cells in rheumatoid arthritis. Here immunoSEQ multiplex PCR was the method, and the copy in TCRdb shows in-frame clones only, minus some. The sample yields approximately 9,400 clones, 75% to 85% seen once. Sequenced: CD8+ T cells sorted from blood. Receptors were obtained from an adult with rheumatoid arthritis.

This chain joins TRBV30 and TRBJ1-2; D ambiguous. V was trimmed by 3 bases and J by 5 bases, leaving 13 bases between them. There are 13 residues in the CDR3. Germline lookup yields CDR1 GTSNPN and CDR2 SVGIG (reference sequence). The CDR3 reads CAWRPAPQYGYTF. Here the CDR3 DNA reads TGTGCCTGGAGACCCGCCCCACAGTATGGCTACACCTTC.

This chain connects TRBV5-5 to TRBJ1-4; D not resolved. Germline V gene sequence: CDR1 SGHKS, CDR2 YYEKEE (reference sequence). Trimming took off 0 bases at V and 0 bases at J, with 12 bases between the two ends. The CDR3 covers 17 residues. The CDR3 region has the DNA TGTGCCAGCAGCTTGGTGGCAGCGTTTGCAACTAATGAAAAACTGTTTTTT. It encodes CASSLVAAFATNEKLFF.

This clone appeared a single time. The CDR3 DNA sequence: TGTGCCAGTAGACAGGAGAGTCAGCCCCAGCATTTT. This translates into CASRQESQPQHF. J is TRBJ1-5 and V is TRBV19; perhaps TRBD1 as D (5 bases). Germline values: CDR1 LNHDA, CDR2 SQIVND (reference sequence). Trimming removed 6 bases from V and 6 bases from J, with 9 bases in between. This CDR3 region has 12 residues.

The CDR3: CASSFSEIQPQHF. CDR3 sequence (DNA): TGTGCCAGCAGTTTCAGTGAGATTCAGCCCCAGCATTTT. The chain combines TRBV27 with TRBJ1-5; D uncertain. This CDR3 has 13 residues. Germline V gene data show CDR1 as MNHEY and CDR2 as SMNVEV (reference sequence). Trimming left V 3 bases short and J 6 bases short, with 9 bases between.

The chain carries TRBV19 and TRBJ1-2; 8 nucleotides match TRBD1. Per the germline V gene, CDR1 is LNHDA and CDR2 is SQIVND (reference sequence). The CDR3 extends over 12 amino acids. V was pared by 10 bases and J by 7 bases, with 8 bases of the junction left unmatched. The CDR3 reads CATGQGLTGYTF. The CDR3 bases are TGTGCCACAGGACAGGGCTTAACTGGCTACACCTTC.